This T cell receptor (beta chain) was found in a study of T-cell memory formation after mild COVID-19. Study-wide background: TCR clusters largely stayed donor specific. Study outcomes and limitations: Pre-infection memory carried some responding clones, suggesting that cross-reactive memory joined.

This clonotype was found a few times. No antigen is known for it. MiXCR, applied by TCRdb to the 5' RACE reads, yields one record per CDR3 protein. The sample comprises 260,000 or so distinct CDR3 sequences, 15% to 20% of which are singletons, and around 23% rests with the top ten. With 2 bases removed from V and 4 bases from J, the gap between germline ends came to 8 bases. The CDR3 is 14 residues long. The germline CDR1 and CDR2 sequences are WNHNN and SYGVQD (reference sequence). This receptor was identified in a man younger than 35 who had mild COVID-19 (a few samples of this study predate the infection). Cell type and time point are not known. The V gene is TRBV10-1, the J gene TRBJ2-2; D possibly uses TRBD1 or TRBD2 (5 bases each). Sequencing was carried out using PBMCs or a T cell subset sorted from them (not recorded which). The CDR3 sequence is CASSEAGATGELFF. The CDR3 nucleotides read TGCGCCAGCAGTGAGGCCGGGGCCACCGGGGAGCTGTTTTTT.